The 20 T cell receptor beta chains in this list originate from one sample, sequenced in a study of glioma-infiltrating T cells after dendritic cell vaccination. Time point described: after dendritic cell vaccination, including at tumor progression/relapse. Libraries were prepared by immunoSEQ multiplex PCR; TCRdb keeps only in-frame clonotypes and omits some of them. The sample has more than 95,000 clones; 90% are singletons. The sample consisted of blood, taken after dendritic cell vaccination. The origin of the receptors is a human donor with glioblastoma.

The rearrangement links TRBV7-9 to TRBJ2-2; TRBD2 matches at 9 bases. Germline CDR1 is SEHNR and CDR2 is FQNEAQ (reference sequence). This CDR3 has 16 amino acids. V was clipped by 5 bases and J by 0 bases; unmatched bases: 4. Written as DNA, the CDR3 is TGTGCCAGCAGCCCTCGACTAGCGGCGAACACCGGGGAGCTGTTTTTT. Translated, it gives CASSPRLAANTGELFF.

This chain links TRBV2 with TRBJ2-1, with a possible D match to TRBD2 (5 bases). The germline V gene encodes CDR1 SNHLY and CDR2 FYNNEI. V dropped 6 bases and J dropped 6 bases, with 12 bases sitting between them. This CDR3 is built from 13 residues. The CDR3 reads CASRSEGSNEQFF. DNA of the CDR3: TGTGCCAGCAGGAGTGAGGGCAGCAATGAGCAGTTCTTC.

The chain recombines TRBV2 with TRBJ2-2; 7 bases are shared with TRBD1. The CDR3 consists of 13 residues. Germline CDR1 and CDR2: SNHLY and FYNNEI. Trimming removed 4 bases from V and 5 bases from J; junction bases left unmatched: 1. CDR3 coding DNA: TGTGCCAGCAGTGTACAGGGGACCGGGGAGCTGTTTTTT. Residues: CASSVQGTGELFF. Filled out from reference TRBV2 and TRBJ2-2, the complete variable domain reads EPEVTQTPSHQVTQMGQEVILRCVPISNHLYFYWYRQILGQKVEFLVSFYNNEISEKSEIFDDQFSVERPDGSNFTLKIRSTKLEDSAMYFCASSVQGTGELFFGEGSRLTVL.

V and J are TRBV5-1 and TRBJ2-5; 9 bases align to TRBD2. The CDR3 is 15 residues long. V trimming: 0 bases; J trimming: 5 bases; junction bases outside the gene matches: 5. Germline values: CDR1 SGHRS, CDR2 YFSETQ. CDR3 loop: CASSLERGAWETQYF. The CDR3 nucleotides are TGCGCCAGCAGCTTGGAGCGGGGGGCATGGGAGACCCAGTACTTC. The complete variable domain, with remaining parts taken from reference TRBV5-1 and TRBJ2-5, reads KAGVTQTPRYLIKTRGQQVTLSCSPISGHRSVSWYQQTPGQGLQFLFEYFSETQRNKGNFPGRFSGRQFSNSRSEMNVSTLELGDSALYLCASSLERGAWETQYFGPGTRLLVL.

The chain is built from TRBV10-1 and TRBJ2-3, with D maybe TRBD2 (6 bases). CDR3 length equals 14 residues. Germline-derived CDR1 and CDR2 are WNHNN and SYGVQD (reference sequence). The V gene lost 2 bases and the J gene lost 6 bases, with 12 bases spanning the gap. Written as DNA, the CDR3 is TGCGCCAGCAGTGAGAGGGACTGGAGGGATACGCAGTATTTT. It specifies CASSERDWRDTQYF.

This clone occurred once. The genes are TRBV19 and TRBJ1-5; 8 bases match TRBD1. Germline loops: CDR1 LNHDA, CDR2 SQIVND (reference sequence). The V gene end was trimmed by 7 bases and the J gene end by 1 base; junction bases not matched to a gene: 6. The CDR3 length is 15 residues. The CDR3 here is CASTRTGRSNQPQHF. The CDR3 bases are TGTGCCAGTACTCGGACAGGGCGGAGCAATCAGCCCCAGCATTTT.

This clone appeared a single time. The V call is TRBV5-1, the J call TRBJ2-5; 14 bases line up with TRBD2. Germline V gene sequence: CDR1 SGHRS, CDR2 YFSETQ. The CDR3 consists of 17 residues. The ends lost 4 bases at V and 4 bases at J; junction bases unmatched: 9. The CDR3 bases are TGCGCCAGCAGCCTGGGACTAGCGGGAGTCTTTGGAGAGACCCAGTACTTC. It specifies CASSLGLAGVFGETQYF. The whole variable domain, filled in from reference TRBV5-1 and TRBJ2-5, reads KAGVTQTPRYLIKTRGQQVTLSCSPISGHRSVSWYQQTPGQGLQFLFEYFSETQRNKGNFPGRFSGRQFSNSRSEMNVSTLELGDSALYLCASSLGLAGVFGETQYFGPGTRLLVL.

CDR3 nucleotide sequence: TGTGCCAGCAGTCCCGGGACAGATACCTACGAGCAGTACTTC. Translating it yields CASSPGTDTYEQYF. This chain joins TRBV27 and TRBJ2-7, with 7 bases matching TRBD1. The CDR3 covers 14 residues. The J segment lost 2 bases and the V segment lost 5 bases, leaving 6 bases of the junction unmatched. From germline, CDR1 is MNHEY and CDR2 SMNVEV (reference sequence).

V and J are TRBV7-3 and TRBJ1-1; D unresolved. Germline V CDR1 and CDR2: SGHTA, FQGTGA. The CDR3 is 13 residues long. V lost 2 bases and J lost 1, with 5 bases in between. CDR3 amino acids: CASSLEGNTEAFF. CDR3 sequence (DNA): TGTGCCAGCAGCTTAGAGGGGAACACTGAAGCTTTCTTT.

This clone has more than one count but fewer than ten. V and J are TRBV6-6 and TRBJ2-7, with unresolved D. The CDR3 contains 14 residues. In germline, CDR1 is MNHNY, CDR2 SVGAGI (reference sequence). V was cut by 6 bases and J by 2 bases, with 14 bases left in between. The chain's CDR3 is CASSQDIPAYEQYF. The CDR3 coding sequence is TGTGCCAGCAGCCAAGACATTCCCGCCTACGAGCAGTACTTC.

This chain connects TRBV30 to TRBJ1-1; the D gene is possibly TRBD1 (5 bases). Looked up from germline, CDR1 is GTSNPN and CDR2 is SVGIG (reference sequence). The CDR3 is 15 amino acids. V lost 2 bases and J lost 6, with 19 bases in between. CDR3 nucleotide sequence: TGTGCCTGGAGTAGGTCGGGGGGGATGTCCCCTGAAGCTTTCTTT. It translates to CAWSRSGGMSPEAFF.

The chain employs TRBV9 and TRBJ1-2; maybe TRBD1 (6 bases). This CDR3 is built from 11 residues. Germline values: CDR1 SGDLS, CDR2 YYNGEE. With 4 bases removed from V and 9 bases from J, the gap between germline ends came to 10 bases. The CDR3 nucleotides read TGTGCCAGCAGCATACAGGGTCGCTACACCTTC. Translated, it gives CASSIQGRYTF.

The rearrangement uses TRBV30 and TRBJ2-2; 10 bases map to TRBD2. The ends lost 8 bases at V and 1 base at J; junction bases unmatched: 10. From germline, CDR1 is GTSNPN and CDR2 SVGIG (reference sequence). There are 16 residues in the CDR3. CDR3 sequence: CAGGLAGDRNTGELFF. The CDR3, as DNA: TGTGCCGGGGGTCTAGCGGGAGATCGGAACACCGGGGAGCTGTTTTTT.

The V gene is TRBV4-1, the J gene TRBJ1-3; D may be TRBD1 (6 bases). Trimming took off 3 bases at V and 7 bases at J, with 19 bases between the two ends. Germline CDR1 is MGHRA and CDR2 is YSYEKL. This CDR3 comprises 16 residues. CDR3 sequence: CASSQLGGGRKNTIYF. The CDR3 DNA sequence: TGCGCCAGCAGCCAGTTAGGGGGTGGCCGTAAGAACACCATATATTTT.

The CDR3 nucleotides read TGTGCCAGCAGTCGACAGGGGTTTAATGAAAAACTGTTTTTT. Translating gives CASSRQGFNEKLFF. The rearrangement uses TRBV2 and TRBJ1-4, with TRBD1 matching 8 bases. Trimming took 5 bases from V and 4 from J; bases not matched to a gene: 3. CDR3 length: 14 residues. Looked up from germline, CDR1 is SNHLY and CDR2 is FYNNEI.

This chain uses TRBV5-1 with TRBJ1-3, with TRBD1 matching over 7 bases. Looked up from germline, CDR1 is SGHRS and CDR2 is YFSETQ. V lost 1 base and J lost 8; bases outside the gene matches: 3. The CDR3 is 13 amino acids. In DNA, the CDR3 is TGCGCCAGCAGCTTGAGCCAGGGGGACACCATATATTTT. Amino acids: CASSLSQGDTIYF.

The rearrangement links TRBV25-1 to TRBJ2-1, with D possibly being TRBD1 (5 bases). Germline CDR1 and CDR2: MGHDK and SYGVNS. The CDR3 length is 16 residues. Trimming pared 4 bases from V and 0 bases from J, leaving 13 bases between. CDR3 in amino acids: CASSATTGYSYNEQFF. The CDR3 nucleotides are TGTGCCAGCAGTGCCACAACAGGTTACTCCTACAATGAGCAGTTCTTC.

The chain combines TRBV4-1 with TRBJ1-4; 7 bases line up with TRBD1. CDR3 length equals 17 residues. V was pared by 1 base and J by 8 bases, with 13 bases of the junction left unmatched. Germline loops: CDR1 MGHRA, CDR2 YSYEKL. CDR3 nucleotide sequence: TGCGCCAGCAGCCAAGGGGTATTACAGGGGAAAGGGGAAAAACTGTTTTTT. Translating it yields CASSQGVLQGKGEKLFF.

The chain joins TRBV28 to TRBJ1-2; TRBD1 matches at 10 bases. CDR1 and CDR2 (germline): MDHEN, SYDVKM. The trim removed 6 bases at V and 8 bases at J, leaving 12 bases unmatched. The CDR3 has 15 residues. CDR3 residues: CASSLSMTGGGGYTF. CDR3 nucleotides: TGTGCCAGCAGCCTAAGTATGACAGGGGGCGGGGGCTACACCTTC.

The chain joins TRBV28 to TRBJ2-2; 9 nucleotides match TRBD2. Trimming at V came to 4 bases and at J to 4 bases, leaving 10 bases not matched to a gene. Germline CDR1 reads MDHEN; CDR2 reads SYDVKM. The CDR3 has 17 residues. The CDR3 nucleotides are TGTGCCAGCAGTTCAGCTAGCGGGAATTTGGGCACCGGGGAGCTGTTTTTT. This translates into CASSSASGNLGTGELFF.